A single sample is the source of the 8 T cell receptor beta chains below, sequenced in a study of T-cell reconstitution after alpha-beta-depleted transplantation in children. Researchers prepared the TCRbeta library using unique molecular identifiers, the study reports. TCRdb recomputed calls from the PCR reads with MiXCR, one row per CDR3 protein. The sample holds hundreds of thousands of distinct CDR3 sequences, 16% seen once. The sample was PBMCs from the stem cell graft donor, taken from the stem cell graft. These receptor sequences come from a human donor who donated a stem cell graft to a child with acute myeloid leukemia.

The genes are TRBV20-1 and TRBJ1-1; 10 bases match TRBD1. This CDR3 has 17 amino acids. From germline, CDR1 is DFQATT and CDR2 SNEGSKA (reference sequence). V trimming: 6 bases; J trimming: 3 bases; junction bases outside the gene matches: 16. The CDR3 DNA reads TGCAGTGCGACAACTGGACAGGGGGTCGGGCTGGACACTGAAGCTTTCTTT. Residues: CSATTGQGVGLDTEAFF.

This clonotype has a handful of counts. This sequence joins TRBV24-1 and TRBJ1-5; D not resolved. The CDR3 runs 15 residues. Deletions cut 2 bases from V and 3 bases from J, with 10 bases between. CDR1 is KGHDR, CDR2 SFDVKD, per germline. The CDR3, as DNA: TGTGCCACCAGTGATTCCCGCGTGTTCAATCAGCCCCAGCATTTT. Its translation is CATSDSRVFNQPQHF.

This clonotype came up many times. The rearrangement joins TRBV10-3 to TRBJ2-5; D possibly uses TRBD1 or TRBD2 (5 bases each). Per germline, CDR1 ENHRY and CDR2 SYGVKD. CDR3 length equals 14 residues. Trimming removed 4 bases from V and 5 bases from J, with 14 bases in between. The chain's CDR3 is CAISAGPPSETQYF. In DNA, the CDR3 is TGTGCCATCAGTGCGGGGCCCCCTTCTGAGACCCAGTACTTC.

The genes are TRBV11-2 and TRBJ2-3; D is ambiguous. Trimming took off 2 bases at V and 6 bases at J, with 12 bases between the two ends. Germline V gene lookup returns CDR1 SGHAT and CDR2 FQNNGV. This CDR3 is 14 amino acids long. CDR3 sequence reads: CASSLREQGDTQYF. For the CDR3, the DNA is TGTGCCAGCAGCTTAAGGGAACAAGGTGATACGCAGTATTTT.

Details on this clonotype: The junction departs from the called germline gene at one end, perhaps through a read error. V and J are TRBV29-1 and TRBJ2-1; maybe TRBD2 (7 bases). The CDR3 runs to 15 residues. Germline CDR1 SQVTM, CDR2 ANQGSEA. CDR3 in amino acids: CSVEDTGGSHNEQFF. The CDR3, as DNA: TGCAGCGTTGAAGATACGGGGGGCTCCCACAATGAGCAGTTCTTC.

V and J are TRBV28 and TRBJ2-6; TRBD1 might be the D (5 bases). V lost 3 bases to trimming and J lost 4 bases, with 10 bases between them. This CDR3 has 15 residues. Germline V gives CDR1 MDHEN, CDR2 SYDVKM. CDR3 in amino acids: CASSLKGLGANVLTF. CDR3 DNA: TGTGCCAGCAGTTTGAAGGGGCTCGGGGCCAACGTCCTGACTTTC.

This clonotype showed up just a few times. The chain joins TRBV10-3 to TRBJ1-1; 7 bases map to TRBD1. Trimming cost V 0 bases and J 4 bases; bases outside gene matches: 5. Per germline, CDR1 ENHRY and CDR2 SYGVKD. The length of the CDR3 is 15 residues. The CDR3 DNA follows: TGTGCCATCAGTGAGTCCGACAGGGCCACCACTGAAGCTTTCTTT. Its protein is CAISESDRATTEAFF.

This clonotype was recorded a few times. The CDR3 reads CASSLGRGPTGELFF. In nucleotides, the CDR3 is TGTGCCAGCAGTTTGGGGAGGGGACCGACCGGGGAGCTGTTTTTT. The chain combines TRBV12-3 or TRBV12-4 with TRBJ2-2, with TRBD2 matching 7 bases. The length of the CDR3 is 15 residues. With 3 bases clipped from V and 5 bases from J, the junction kept 6 bases outside the gene matches.